This is a list of T cell receptor beta chains from one sample in a study of T-cell memory formation after mild COVID-19. TCRdb reanalysed the 5' RACE reads using MiXCR and keeps one entry per CDR3 protein. The profile covers about 340,000 distinct CDR3 sequences, with roughly 15% appearing a single time and about 20% taken by the ten largest. Specimen: PBMCs or a T cell subset sorted from them (not recorded which). The receptors here all came from a man aged 18 to 35 who had mild COVID-19 (a few samples of this study predate the infection). Cell type and time point are not known. Each CDR3 is given with its conserved first and last residue.

>TRBJ2-1|TRBV6-2/TRBV6-3
CASKRGGLLNEQFF
>TRBJ1-2|TRBV6-4
CASSDWTGNGYTF
>TRBJ1-2|TRBV12-3/TRBV12-4
CASSSTRAGENGYTF
>TRBJ2-3|TRBV20-1
CSLAGSTDTQYF
>TRBJ1-4|TRBV18
CASSPMGNDNEKLFF
>TRBJ2-3|TRBV12-3/TRBV12-4
CASRDTRGTDTQYF
>TRBJ1-2|TRBV5-1
CASSLEALNYGYTF
>TRBJ1-1|TRBV29-1
CSAGGTVNTEAFF
>TRBJ2-2|TRBV14
CASSVRQGSGELFF
>TRBJ2-5|TRBV7-9
CASSLARGGLKQETQYF
>TRBJ2-1|TRBV7-2
CASSSTSGQYNEQFF
>TRBJ1-3|TRBV20-1
CSVPTQSSGNTIYF
>TRBJ2-1|TRBV10-1
CASSESWTGGADEQFF